These 18 T cell receptor beta chains share one sample of origin, sequenced in a study of shared clonotypes between healthy human individuals. Profiling relied on immunoSEQ multiplex PCR, and the TCRdb table lists in-frame clones only, not all of them. This repertoire shows 530,000 or so clones, roughly 85% found once; its top ten account for around 13%. Input material: PBMCs. The receptors shown here come from a woman between 35 and 50 years old in good health. Some clones in this sample may be carry-over from other donors' samples.

Of note for this clone: At one end the junction does not follow the germline gene, possibly because of a read error. The chain is built from TRBV28 and TRBJ2-7; the match to TRBD2 covers 12 bases. CDR1 is MDHEN, CDR2 SYDVKM, per germline. This CDR3 is built from 13 residues. The CDR3 protein is CASWTSGKRGRDF. The CDR3 DNA reads as TGTGCCAGCTGGACTAGCGGGAAAAGGGGCCGGGACTTC.

The V gene is TRBV19, the J gene TRBJ1-2; no clear D. The germline gives CDR1 LNHDA, CDR2 SQIVND (reference sequence). This CDR3 has 14 amino acids. The V and J ends lost 9 bases and 10 bases respectively, with 24 bases between them. The CDR3 bases are TGTGCCAGCTACCACCCGGGAGATGTACTTTACTACACCTTC. Residues: CASYHPGDVLYYTF.

The chain combines TRBV28 with TRBJ2-5; D not resolved. V was shortened by 3 bases and J by 1 base, with 3 bases between the two germline ends. The CDR3 length is 12 residues. Germline V gene lookup returns CDR1 MDHEN and CDR2 SYDVKM. The CDR3 coding sequence is TGTGCCAGCAGTTTGCTCCAAGAGACCCAGTACTTC. Its protein is CASSLLQETQYF.

V usage is TRBV5-4 and J usage is TRBJ2-7; 9 nucleotides agree with TRBD1. Germline-derived CDR1 and CDR2 are SGHNT and YYREEE (reference sequence). The CDR3 totals 15 residues. V trimming: 3 bases; J trimming: 3 bases; junction bases outside the gene matches: 7. In DNA, the CDR3 is TGTGCCAGCAGCTCTACCGGGACAGGGCTCTACGAGCAGTACTTC. Translated, it gives CASSSTGTGLYEQYF.

The CDR3 nucleotides are TGTGCCAGCAGCCCCGGGACAGGTCCCAACTATGGCTACACCTTC. As protein: CASSPGTGPNYGYTF. This rearrangement joins TRBV9 to TRBJ1-2; 8 bases line up with TRBD1. The V gene's germline CDR1 is SGDLS and CDR2 YYNGEE. Trimming cost V 4 bases and J 2 bases; bases outside gene matches: 7. The CDR3 totals 15 residues. The full variable domain, its missing parts supplied by reference TRBV9 and TRBJ1-2, is DSGVTQTPKHLITATGQRVTLRCSPRSGDLSVYWYQQSLDQGLQFLIQYYNGEERAKGNILERFSAQQFPDLHSELNLSSLELGDSALYFCASSPGTGPNYGYTFGSGTRLTVV.

This clone was counted once. This chain uses TRBV9 with TRBJ2-7; the match to TRBD2 covers 9 bases. Unmatched junction bases numbered 12, after V lost 5 bases and J lost 0 bases. This CDR3 region has 17 residues. Germline CDR1 reads SGDLS; CDR2 reads YYNGEE. CDR3 protein: CASSAPAGGGSSYEQYF. CDR3 DNA sequence: TGTGCCAGCAGTGCCCCCGCGGGAGGGGGCAGCTCCTACGAGCAGTACTTC.

The chain is built from TRBV5-4 and TRBJ2-7, with D perhaps TRBD1 (5 bases). The germline V and J ends were trimmed by 0 bases and 5 bases, with 27 bases remaining between them. The CDR3 has 19 residues. Germline values: CDR1 SGHNT, CDR2 YYREEE (reference sequence). The CDR3: CASSLGLDPQKGFSNEQYF. The CDR3 DNA reads as TGTGCCAGCAGCTTGGGGTTGGACCCTCAGAAGGGGTTTTCGAACGAGCAGTACTTC.

This clone has more than one count but fewer than ten. The chain recombines TRBV11-3 with TRBJ2-1, with D maybe TRBD1 (5 bases). CDR1 and CDR2 (germline): SGHNT, YENEEA. This CDR3 comprises 15 residues. Trimming removed 2 bases from V and 0 bases from J, with 8 bases in between. The CDR3 here is CASSLTQGSYNEQFF. The CDR3 DNA follows: TGTGCCAGCAGCTTAACGCAGGGCTCCTACAATGAGCAGTTCTTC.

The V and J genes are TRBV4-2 and TRBJ2-7, with 8 positions matching TRBD2. CDR3 length: 17 amino acids. Germline-derived CDR1 and CDR2 are LGHNA and YNFKEQ. V gave up 0 bases and J gave up 1 base; unmatched junction bases: 8. CDR3 bases: TGTGCCAGCAGCCAAGATTTAATAGCGGGATCTTCCTACGAGCAGTACTTC. The encoded protein is CASSQDLIAGSSYEQYF.

The chain joins TRBV9 to TRBJ2-5; unclear D gene. Germline V gene data show CDR1 as SGDLS and CDR2 as YYNGEE. Between the trimmed V and J ends, which lost 0 bases and 0 bases, there was a span of 6 bases. The CDR3 totals 14 residues. The CDR3 DNA follows: TGTGCCAGCAGCGTAGGGCCACACCAAGAGACCCAGTACTTC. It translates to CASSVGPHQETQYF.

The gene calls are TRBV27 and TRBJ1-1; a possible D gene is TRBD1 (6 bases). Trimming took 6 bases from V and 4 from J, leaving 21 bases between them. CDR3 size: 16 residues. The germline V gene encodes CDR1 MNHEY and CDR2 SMNVEV (reference sequence). The CDR3 loop is CASRPWGIGGSTEAFF. In DNA, the CDR3 is TGTGCCAGCAGGCCCTGGGGGATAGGGGGAAGCACTGAAGCTTTCTTT.

The genes are TRBV7-9 and TRBJ2-1, with TRBD2 matching over 9 bases. Trimming cost V 8 bases and J 9 bases; bases outside gene matches: 8. Germline lookup yields CDR1 SEHNR and CDR2 FQNEAQ (reference sequence). The CDR3 spans 13 residues. This CDR3 is CASRWTSEGEQFF. The CDR3 DNA reads as TGTGCCAGCCGTTGGACTAGCGAGGGTGAGCAGTTCTTC.

J is TRBJ1-5 and V is TRBV7-2; D is unresolved. The V end lost 1 base, the J end lost 7 bases, and 20 bases lay between the germline ends. This CDR3 region has 17 residues. Germline CDR1 SGHTA, CDR2 FQGNSA. The CDR3 here is CASSLEFGRESEQPQHF. CDR3 sequence (DNA): TGTGCCAGCAGCTTAGAATTTGGTAGGGAATCGGAACAGCCCCAGCATTTT.

The rearrangement links TRBV7-2 to TRBJ1-5; TRBD1 aligns across 8 bases. The length of the CDR3 is 13 residues. Germline assignment: CDR1 SGHTA and CDR2 FQGNSA. V dropped 5 bases and J dropped 6; count of bases not matched to a gene: 3. The DNA of the CDR3 is TGTGCCAGCAGCCATGACAGGGGTCAGCCCCAGCATTTT. Translated: CASSHDRGQPQHF.

The chain has TRBV4-2 and TRBJ2-1, with D possibly matching TRBD1 (6 bases). V gave up 0 bases and J gave up 2 bases, with 11 bases separating them. CDR1 is LGHNA, CDR2 YNFKEQ, per germline. This CDR3 region has 16 residues. CDR3 sequence: CASSQEMDRAYNEQFF. CDR3 coding DNA: TGTGCCAGCAGCCAAGAGATGGACAGAGCCTACAATGAGCAGTTCTTC.

This clone was recorded many times. The rearrangement joins TRBV5-6 to TRBJ2-5, with 9 positions matching TRBD2. The trim removed 0 bases at V and 3 bases at J, leaving 12 bases unmatched. Germline-derived CDR1 and CDR2 are SGHDT and YYEEEE. The CDR3 runs 18 residues. The CDR3 sequence: CASSLAGFSASGKETQYF. Written as DNA, the CDR3 is TGTGCCAGCAGCTTGGCCGGCTTCTCGGCTAGCGGGAAAGAGACCCAGTACTTC.

The chain has TRBV6-1 and TRBJ1-1, with D unclear. V was trimmed by 5 bases and J by 0 bases, leaving 7 bases between them. CDR1 and CDR2 (germline): MNHNS, SASEGT. The CDR3 loop spans 13 amino acids. The CDR3 nucleotides are TGTGCCAGCAGTTCGACGGTGAACACTGAAGCTTTCTTT. Translating gives CASSSTVNTEAFF.

The gene calls are TRBV11-3 and TRBJ2-5; 10 bases are a match to TRBD2. Germline loops: CDR1 SGHNT, CDR2 YENEEA. CDR3 length equals 16 residues. The J segment lost 5 bases and the V segment lost 5 bases, leaving 11 bases of the junction unmatched. The DNA for the CDR3 is TGTGCCAGCAGCCCCGGGACTAGCGCCATAGGGGAGACCCAGTACTTC. Translation gives CASSPGTSAIGETQYF.